This entry describes one T cell receptor beta chain. What this receptor recognizes is not known. Per-base quality was not reported, and no clone a single base away is much larger than it. Including the terminal cysteine and phenylalanine, the CDR3 comprises 11 residues. Only the CDR3 DNA stays, 33 bases, in frame from base 1. V was cut back by 5 bases and J by 2 bases, leaving a gap of 3 bases between them. In the germline V gene, CDR1 corresponds to SGHTA and CDR2 to FQGNSA. Library method: the immunoSEQ multiplex PCR assay. The original pipeline was this. A statistical classification framework was built for diagnosing cytomegalovirus status from the catalog of TCR beta chain sequences. Sourced from immuneACCESS, this table was stored by TCRdb with only in-frame sequences that have V and J called. A share of the clones is absent; for the studies checked, an unresolved V gene accounts for under half, and the remainder has no known explanation. That table is the source of V, J and clone size, and D and trimming were worked out from the DNA. A total of hundreds of thousands of clones appear in this sample, approximately 82% of them only once. 4.5% to 7% of the sample lies in the top ten.

These data originate in a study of cytomegalovirus exposure and HLA in healthy donors (TCRdb year 2017). For the wider study: According to a later analysis, one platform produced both the roughly 110 validation repertoires and the approximately 600 repertoires of the first cohort. The study was designed to test whether signatures of past pathogen exposure could be identified by cataloging public T cell receptors. In addition to the first cohort of approximately 650 subjects, a separate validation cohort of some 120 different subjects was used. To predict cytomegalovirus infection status, the study brought together high-throughput TCR immunosequencing, statistical association of individual TCRs with disease status, and machine learning.

Beyond this particular receptor, the publication reports: The study listed 150 to 200 TCR beta chains as associated with cytomegalovirus. It was suggested by the authors that the approach could potentially be generalized to other disease states and immunological phenotypes. Across donors, most TCR sequences were observed very rarely, whereas some public TCRs were present in many individuals. A few of the identified cytomegalovirus-associated TCR beta chains were confirmed in vitro to be specific for cytomegalovirus antigens. Of the cluster scores, approximately 95% were above 0 in a later analysis, which found that TCRs clustered in the first cohort also tended to co-occur in the roughly 130 validation repertoires. Cytomegalovirus status was reported to be diagnosed by the classifier with high specificity and sensitivity in both the original and validation cohorts. A later analysis had no HLA typing for the validation cohort, so co-occurrence there was scored across all 110 or so repertoires.

Separate from the approximately 670-subject first cohort, the validation cohort of 95 to 150 subjects was the group to which the donors belonged. This chain is built from TRBV7-2 and TRBJ2-5; a confident D gene designation cannot be given. Sample: PBMCs. The TCR comes from a woman between 18 and 29 years old in good health and CMV-seronegative. Here the CDR3 is given as CASSGQETQYF. Here is the DNA: TGTGCCAGCAGCGGACAAGAGACCCAGTACTTC.